One and the same sample provided the 4 T cell receptor beta chains below, sequenced in a study of OX40 agonist ivuxolimab in advanced cancers. Clones were read by immunoSEQ multiplex PCR, and TCRdb kept only the in-frame ones, dropping some. The sample carries about 70,000 clones, around nine tenths recorded once. The sample in question was CD4+ or CD8+ T cells sorted from blood, obtained in a trial of the OX40 agonist ivuxolimab. The receptors were sampled from an adult with an advanced solid tumor such as melanoma, head and neck, liver or kidney cancer.

V is TRBV7-6 and J is TRBJ2-1, with unresolved D. The CDR3 is 19 amino acids. Trimming took off 3 bases at V and 0 bases at J, with 21 bases between the two ends. CDR1 and CDR2 from the germline V gene are SGHVS and FNYEAQ. The CDR3 DNA reads TGTGCCAGCAGCTTTAATTGGAGAGGTCCCTCGGGCTCCTACAATGAGCAGTTCTTC. This codes for CASSFNWRGPSGSYNEQFF.

This rearrangement joins TRBV7-9 to TRBJ2-7, with 8 bases lining up with TRBD1. Germline lookup yields CDR1 SEHNR and CDR2 FQNEAQ (reference sequence). Trimming took 0 bases from V and 3 from J; bases not matched to a gene: 4. The CDR3 totals 15 residues. The CDR3 reads CASSLAQGQGYEQYF. In DNA, the CDR3 is TGTGCCAGCAGCTTAGCGCAAGGACAGGGCTACGAGCAGTACTTC.

This clone was seen only once. This chain joins TRBV7-6 and TRBJ2-3; 7 nucleotides match TRBD1. CDR3 length: 15 amino acids. Germline trimming cut 5 bases from V and 2 bases from J; bases unmatched to any gene: 7. CDR1 is SGHVS, CDR2 FNYEAQ, per germline. This chain's CDR3 is CASSPDRATTDTQYF. In DNA form, the CDR3 reads TGTGCCAGCAGCCCCGACAGGGCTACCACAGATACGCAGTATTTT.

The chain couples TRBV5-1 to TRBJ2-3, with D maybe TRBD2 (5 bases). Germline V CDR1 and CDR2: SGHRS, YFSETQ. V gave up 3 bases and J gave up 3 bases, with 23 bases separating them. This CDR3 spans 18 amino acids. This CDR3 is CASSSKYSTLPGTDTQYF. The CDR3 DNA follows: TGCGCCAGCAGCTCGAAATACTCGACCCTTCCGGGGACAGATACGCAGTATTTT.